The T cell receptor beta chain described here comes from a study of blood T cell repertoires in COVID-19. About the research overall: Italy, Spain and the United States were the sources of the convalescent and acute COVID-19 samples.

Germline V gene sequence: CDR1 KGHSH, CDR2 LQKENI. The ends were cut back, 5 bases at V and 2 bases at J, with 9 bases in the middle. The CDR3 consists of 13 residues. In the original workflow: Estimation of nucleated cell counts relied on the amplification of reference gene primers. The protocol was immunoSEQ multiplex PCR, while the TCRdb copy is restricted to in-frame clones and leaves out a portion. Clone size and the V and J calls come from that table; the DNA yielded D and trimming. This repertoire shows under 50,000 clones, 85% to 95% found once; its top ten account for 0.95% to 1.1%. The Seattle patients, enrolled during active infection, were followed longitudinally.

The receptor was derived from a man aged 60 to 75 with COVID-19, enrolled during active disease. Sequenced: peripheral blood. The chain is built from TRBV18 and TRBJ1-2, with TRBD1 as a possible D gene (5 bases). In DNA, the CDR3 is TGTGCCAGCTCAACGCGGGACAACTATGGCTACACCTTC. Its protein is CASSTRDNYGYTF.